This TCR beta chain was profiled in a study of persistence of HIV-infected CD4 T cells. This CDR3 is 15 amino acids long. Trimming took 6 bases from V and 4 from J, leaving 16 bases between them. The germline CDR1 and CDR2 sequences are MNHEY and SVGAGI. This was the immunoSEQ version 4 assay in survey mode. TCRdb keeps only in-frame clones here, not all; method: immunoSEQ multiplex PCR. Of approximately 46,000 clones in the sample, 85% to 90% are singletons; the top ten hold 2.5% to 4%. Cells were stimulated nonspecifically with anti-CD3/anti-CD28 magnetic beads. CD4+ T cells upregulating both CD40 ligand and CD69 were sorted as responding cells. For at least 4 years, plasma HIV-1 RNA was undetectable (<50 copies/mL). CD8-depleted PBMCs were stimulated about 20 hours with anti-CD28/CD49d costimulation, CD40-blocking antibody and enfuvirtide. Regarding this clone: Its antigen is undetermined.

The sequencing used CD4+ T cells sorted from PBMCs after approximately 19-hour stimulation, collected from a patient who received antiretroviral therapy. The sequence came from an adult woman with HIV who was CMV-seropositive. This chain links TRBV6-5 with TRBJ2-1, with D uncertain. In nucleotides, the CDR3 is TGTGCCAGCAGCCTTACACGGAATTCATACAATGAGCAGTTCTTC. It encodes CASSLTRNSYNEQFF.